Below are 18 T cell receptor beta chains sequenced from a single sample in a study of blood T cell repertoires in COVID-19. The repertoire was sequenced with immunoSEQ multiplex PCR; TCRdb's copy has only in-frame clones and lacks some. The top ten hold about 7.1% of the sample, which has 150,000 to 200,000 clones, roughly 87% seen once. Sequencing was performed on peripheral blood. These receptors all come from a woman between 65 and 79 years old with COVID-19, enrolled during active disease.

The rearrangement uses TRBV24-1 and TRBJ2-3, with TRBD1 identical over 8 bases. The V and J ends lost 3 bases and 2 bases, in that order; junction bases with no gene match: 6. Germline CDR1 and CDR2: KGHDR and SFDVKD. The CDR3 contains 16 residues. The CDR3 spells CATSDPPGQATDTQYF. CDR3 bases: TGTGCCACCAGTGATCCACCGGGACAGGCCACAGATACGCAGTATTTT.

The chain combines TRBV30 with TRBJ2-5, with 8 bases lining up with TRBD1. Trimming cost V 1 base and J 3 bases; bases outside gene matches: 7. Germline V gene lookup returns CDR1 GTSNPN and CDR2 SVGIG (reference sequence). The CDR3 loop spans 15 amino acids. CDR3 residues: CAWSAWDRRKETQYF. CDR3 bases: TGTGCCTGGAGTGCTTGGGACAGGCGGAAAGAGACCCAGTACTTC.

The V and J genes are TRBV9 and TRBJ1-4, with 9 bases fitting TRBD1. Germline values: CDR1 SGDLS, CDR2 YYNGEE. J lost 8 bases, V lost 4 bases, and 6 bases had no gene match. The CDR3 runs to 14 residues. The CDR3 DNA is TGTGCCAGCAGCCCCCGACAGGGGGGGGAAAAACTGTTTTTT. Amino acid sequence: CASSPRQGGEKLFF.

In its sample, this clone was seen a few times. Other nucleotide sequences from this sample produce the same CDR3. The V gene is TRBV27, the J gene TRBJ2-3; D gene ambiguous. The CDR3 has 14 amino acids. The germline V gene encodes CDR1 MNHEY and CDR2 SMNVEV (reference sequence). V was shortened by 0 bases and J by 6 bases, with 10 bases between the two germline ends. The DNA of the CDR3 is TGTGCCAGCAGTTTATCCCGGGTGTATGATACGCAGTATTTT. This translates into CASSLSRVYDTQYF.

This chain links TRBV5-1 with TRBJ1-2; D may be TRBD1 (5 bases). The CDR3 consists of 16 residues. The germline V gene encodes CDR1 SGHRS and CDR2 YFSETQ. V gave up 4 bases and J gave up 6 bases, with 22 bases separating them. The CDR3 region is CASSLRQLEKGHGYTF. In nucleotides, the CDR3 is TGCGCCAGCAGCCTACGACAGCTCGAAAAGGGCCATGGCTACACCTTC.

The CDR3 region is CASSRTIDTYEQYF. CDR3 DNA: TGTGCCAGCAGCCGTACTATCGATACCTACGAGCAGTACTTC. This chain joins TRBV11-2 and TRBJ2-7; D unresolved. In germline, CDR1 is SGHAT, CDR2 FQNNGV. V dropped 5 bases and J dropped 2 bases, with 13 bases sitting between them. The length of the CDR3 is 14 residues.

The chain links TRBV2 to TRBJ1-2; TRBD1 matches at 7 bases. The V gene end was trimmed by 8 bases and the J gene end by 0 bases; junction bases not matched to a gene: 15. This CDR3 region has 17 residues. Germline-derived CDR1 and CDR2 are SNHLY and FYNNEI. The CDR3 loop reads CASSLSGTEVSNYGYTF. The CDR3 DNA sequence: TGTGCCAGCTCCTTATCCGGGACAGAGGTTTCTAACTATGGCTACACCTTC. Filled out from reference TRBV2 and TRBJ1-2, the complete variable domain reads EPEVTQTPSHQVTQMGQEVILRCVPISNHLYFYWYRQILGQKVEFLVSFYNNEISEKSEIFDDQFSVERPDGSNFTLKIRSTKLEDSAMYFCASSLSGTEVSNYGYTFGSGTRLTVV.

The chain couples TRBV2 to TRBJ2-5; TRBD1 matches 10 bases. This CDR3 has 18 amino acids. With 6 bases clipped from V and 2 bases from J, the junction kept 15 bases outside the gene matches. The germline V gene encodes CDR1 SNHLY and CDR2 FYNNEI. DNA for the CDR3: TGTGCCAGCAGCCAAGAGGGACAGGGGATTGGGGCTCAAGAGACCCAGTACTTC. Its protein is CASSQEGQGIGAQETQYF.

The chain uses TRBV24-1 and TRBJ2-3; the match to TRBD1 covers 7 bases. The ends lost 1 base at V and 6 bases at J; junction bases unmatched: 9. The CDR3 extends over 16 amino acids. CDR1 KGHDR and CDR2 SFDVKD come from the germline V gene. CDR3 DNA sequence: TGTGCCACCAGTGATTTTCGAGACAGGGTGGGGGATACGCAGTATTTT. Its translation: CATSDFRDRVGDTQYF.

The chain employs TRBV28 and TRBJ1-1; perhaps TRBD1 as D (5 bases). The CDR3 loop spans 12 amino acids. Germline CDR1 is MDHEN and CDR2 is SYDVKM. V was cut by 7 bases and J by 6 bases, with 12 bases left in between. The CDR3 spells CASKVRGSEAFF. CDR3 in DNA: TGTGCCAGCAAAGTAAGGGGTTCTGAAGCTTTCTTT.

This clone was seen a handful of times. The rearrangement joins TRBV9 to TRBJ1-4; the D gene is possibly TRBD1 (5 bases). V was shortened by 4 bases and J by 8 bases, with 15 bases between the two germline ends. CDR3 size: 14 residues. The V gene's germline CDR1 is SGDLS and CDR2 YYNGEE. The CDR3 DNA reads as TGTGCCAGCAGCTTTAAGGGGATGGGGGAAAAACTGTTTTTT. Residues: CASSFKGMGEKLFF.

This chain joins TRBV28 and TRBJ1-1, with 8 bases lining up with TRBD1. The CDR3 has 13 residues. Germline V gives CDR1 MDHEN, CDR2 SYDVKM. Trimming removed 6 bases from V and 4 bases from J; junction bases left unmatched: 4. The CDR3 here is CASRTGGSTEAFF. The CDR3 DNA sequence: TGTGCCAGCAGAACAGGGGGAAGCACTGAAGCTTTCTTT.

The chain couples TRBV28 to TRBJ1-2; 10 nucleotides agree with TRBD1. V lost 4 bases to trimming and J lost 7 bases; unmatched junction nucleotides: 6. Germline V gives CDR1 MDHEN, CDR2 SYDVKM. This CDR3 has 14 residues. The CDR3 loop reads CASSSGQGLGGYTF. CDR3 coding DNA: TGTGCCAGCAGTTCGGGACAGGGGTTGGGTGGCTACACCTTC.

The chain joins TRBV5-4 to TRBJ2-2, with TRBD1 identical over 7 bases. This CDR3 is 14 amino acids long. The V and J ends lost 9 bases and 6 bases, in that order; junction bases with no gene match: 11. The germline V gene has CDR1 SGHNT and CDR2 YYREEE (reference sequence). This CDR3 reads CATSPQGKPGELFF. The CDR3 DNA sequence: TGTGCCACCTCCCCACAGGGGAAACCCGGGGAGCTGTTTTTT.

The chain has TRBV6-6 and TRBJ2-5; D gene uncertain. The V gene lost 7 bases and the J gene lost 5 bases, with 11 bases spanning the gap. This CDR3 has 12 amino acids. Germline V gives CDR1 MNHNY, CDR2 SVGAGI (reference sequence). This CDR3 reads CASKSVKETQYF. The CDR3 nucleotides read TGTGCCAGCAAATCGGTCAAGGAGACCCAGTACTTC.

This clone occurred a few times. The chain joins TRBV7-8 to TRBJ1-2; TRBD1 is a possible D gene (5 bases). From germline, CDR1 is SGHVS and CDR2 FQNEAQ. Trimming removed 5 bases at V and 6 bases at J, with 13 bases between. This CDR3 spans 13 amino acids. DNA of the CDR3: TGTGCCAGCAGCCCGAAAGGGGTGAATGGCTACACCTTC. Its protein product is CASSPKGVNGYTF.

On this clone: Other DNA sequences from this sample encode an identical CDR3 as well. The rearrangement joins TRBV5-1 to TRBJ1-5; D may be TRBD1 (5 bases). In germline, CDR1 is SGHRS, CDR2 YFSETQ. The CDR3 extends over 14 amino acids. The V and J ends lost 2 bases and 4 bases respectively, with 10 bases between them. CDR3 DNA sequence: TGCGCCAGCAGCTTTGACAGCCTAAATCAGCCCCAGCATTTT. Translated, it gives CASSFDSLNQPQHF.

V gene TRBV10-3 combines with J gene TRBJ2-3, with TRBD2 identical over 12 bases. This CDR3 contains 19 residues. Germline CDR1 and CDR2: ENHRY and SYGVKD. V trimming: 7 bases; J trimming: 4 bases; junction bases outside the gene matches: 18. The CDR3, as DNA: TGTGCCATCATGCAGGGGGTAACTAGCGGGGGGACGACCCCAGATACGCAGTATTTT. Translated: CAIMQGVTSGGTTPDTQYF.